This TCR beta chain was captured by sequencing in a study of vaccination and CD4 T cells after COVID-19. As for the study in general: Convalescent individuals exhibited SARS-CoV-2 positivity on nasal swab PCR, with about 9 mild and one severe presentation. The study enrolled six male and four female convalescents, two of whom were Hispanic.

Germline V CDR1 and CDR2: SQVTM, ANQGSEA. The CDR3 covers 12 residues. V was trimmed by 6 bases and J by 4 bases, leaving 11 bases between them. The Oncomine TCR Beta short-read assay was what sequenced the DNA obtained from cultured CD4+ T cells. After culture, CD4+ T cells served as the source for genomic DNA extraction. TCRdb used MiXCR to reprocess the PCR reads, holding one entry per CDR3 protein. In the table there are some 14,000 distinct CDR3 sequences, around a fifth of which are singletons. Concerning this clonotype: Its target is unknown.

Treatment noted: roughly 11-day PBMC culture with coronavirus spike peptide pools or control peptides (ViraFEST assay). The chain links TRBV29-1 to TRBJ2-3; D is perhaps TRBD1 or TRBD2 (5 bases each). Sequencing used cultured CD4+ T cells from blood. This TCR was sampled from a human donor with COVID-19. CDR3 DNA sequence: TGCAGCGTCGCGACGGGGCCAGATACGCAGTATTTT. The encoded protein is CSVATGPDTQYF.